The T cell receptor (beta chain) described here comes from a study of T-cell reconstitution after alpha-beta-depleted transplantation in children. Unique molecular identifiers were used to barcode this TCRbeta library. TCRdb ran MiXCR on the PCR reads and lists one entry per CDR3 protein. The sample yields a few hundred thousand distinct CDR3 sequences, around 15% seen once. V lost 7 bases, J lost 1 base, and 11 bases lay in between. The CDR3 has 12 amino acids. Germline lookup yields CDR1 SQVTM and CDR2 ANQGSEA. This receptor was obtained from a boy in the first two years of life who had a stem cell transplant for Wiskott-Aldrich syndrome, so the T cells may come from the graft donor. The sequenced sample was PBMCs, mostly from graft donor cells, obtained 360 days after TCRalphabeta/CD19-depleted stem cell transplant. The rearrangement uses TRBV29-1 and TRBJ2-7; D call uncertain. This CDR3 is CSAETTSYEQYF. The CDR3 nucleotides are TGCAGCGCCGAGACAACTTCCTACGAGCAGTACTTC.